The text below deals with one T cell receptor beta chain. Its antigen is undetermined. The sort gate was single viable CD3+CD4+CD8-CD45RO+ cells for memory CD4+ T cells. Total CD4+ T cells were enriched by CD4 positive selection. These data come from a study of memory CD4+ T cells and cytomegalovirus serostatus. Findings of the study overall: 67 of 164 known CMV-associated TCRbeta sequences appeared in CD4+ memory. Suggested: most of the CMV-linked TCR signature lies in CD4+ memory cells. Repertoires predicted CMV serostatus with median bootstrapped AUC of approximately 0.94.

There are 15 residues in the CDR3. In germline, CDR1 is SNHLY, CDR2 FYNNEI. The ends lost 3 bases at V and 7 bases at J; junction bases unmatched: 9. Libraries were prepared by immunoSEQ multiplex PCR; TCRdb keeps only in-frame clonotypes and omits some of them. Of 50,000 to 60,000 clones in the sample, about three quarters are singletons; the top ten hold more than 1.1%. The rearrangement joins TRBV2 to TRBJ1-5, with TRBD1 matching 7 bases. The receptor was derived from an adult in good health and CMV-seropositive. The sequencing sample was made of memory CD4+ T cells from blood. CDR3 region: CASSEETGPRQPQHF. In nucleotides, the CDR3 is TGTGCCAGCAGTGAGGAGACAGGGCCTCGGCAGCCCCAGCATTTT.